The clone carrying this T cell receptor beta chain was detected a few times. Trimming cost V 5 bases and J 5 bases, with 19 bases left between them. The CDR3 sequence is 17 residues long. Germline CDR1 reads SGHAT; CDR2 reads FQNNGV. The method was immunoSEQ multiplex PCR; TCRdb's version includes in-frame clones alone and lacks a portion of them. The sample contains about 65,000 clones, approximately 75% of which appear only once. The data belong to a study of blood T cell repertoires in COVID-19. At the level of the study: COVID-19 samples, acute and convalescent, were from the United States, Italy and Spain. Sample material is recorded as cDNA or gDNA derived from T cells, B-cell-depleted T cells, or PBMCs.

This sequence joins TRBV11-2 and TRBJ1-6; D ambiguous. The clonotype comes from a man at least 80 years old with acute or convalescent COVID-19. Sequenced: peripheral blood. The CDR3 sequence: CASSPTLVAVDNSPLHF. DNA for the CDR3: TGTGCCAGCAGCCCCACCCTCGTAGCCGTTGATAATTCACCCCTCCACTTT.